The sequence of this T cell receptor (beta chain) was determined in a study of human CD8 memory T cell subsets. The germline V gene encodes CDR1 DFQATT and CDR2 SNEGSKA (reference sequence). The CDR3 runs 16 residues. Buffy coats of healthy donors provided the PBMC used. From duplicate vials of about 140,000 sorted CD8+ T cells per subset, RNA was isolated. A UMI-labeled 5' RACE approach was the method that produced the TCR beta libraries. One entry per CDR3 protein, without DNA, is what TCRdb gives after re-calling the 5' RACE reads. This sample's table reports fewer than 20,000 distinct CDR3 sequences.

This sequence joins TRBV20-1 and TRBJ1-5. The receptor was isolated from a human donor in good health. Sequencing was carried out using CD8+ stem-like memory T cells (TSCM and TCM) sorted from PBMCs. The subset is: stem-like memory CD8 T cells (TSTEM), CCR7+ PD-1- TIGIT-. The CDR3 protein is CSARDPGRHSNQPQHF.